Listed below are T cell receptor beta chains from one sample, sequenced in a study of PD-1 blockade in classical Hodgkin lymphoma. Repertoires were generated with immunoSEQ multiplex PCR, while TCRdb's copy carries only in-frame clones and drops some. The sample includes more than 25,000 clones, about 85% seen only once; the top ten take just under 2.5%. Sequenced material: CD4+ T cells from blood, taken before the fourth cycle of nivolumab. The receptors stem from a human donor with classical Hodgkin lymphoma. CDR3s include the opening cysteine and the closing phenylalanine or tryptophan. Each record gives: J gene, V gene, CDR3 protein.

TRBJ2-3,TRBV7-9,CASSLGLAGADTQYF
TRBJ2-1,TRBV5-1,CASSGGTGDSEQFF
TRBJ2-1,TRBV7-6,CASSLIAGGPNNEQFF
TRBJ1-3,TRBV30,CASDRGPGNTIYF
TRBJ2-2,TRBV19,CASSPGGGAPRELFF
TRBJ1-3,TRBV10-2,CASRPSSGNTIYF
TRBJ1-2,TRBV4-1,CASSQEDLGGYGYTF
TRBJ2-2,TRBV27,CASGRWAGGTGELFF
TRBJ2-4,TRBV4-1,CASSQDAGGLGENIQYF
TRBJ2-7,TRBV5-4,CASSLGIEGYRDPKEQYF
TRBJ2-7,TRBV28,CASSTPWDYEQYF
TRBJ2-5,TRBV19,CASRVQGGGETQYF
TRBJ2-7,TRBV28,CASSTSGRVYEQYF
TRBJ1-2,TRBV30,CAWARPQTTNYGYTF
TRBJ2-2,TRBV7-9,CASSLIQDTGELFF
TRBJ2-1,TRBV19,CASSPGSGSLFWDEQFF
TRBJ2-6,TRBV27,CASGPSGTGANVLTF
TRBJ2-5,TRBV7-7,CASSLGQGVAQETQYF
TRBJ2-1,TRBV11-3,CASSLGLAGGPTHNEQFF
TRBJ1-1,TRBV7-9,CAFLTGDTEAFF
TRBJ2-1,TRBV4-1,CASSQDPASGRYNEQFF
TRBJ2-5,TRBV5-1,CASSFGQKLEETQYF
TRBJ2-6,TRBV5-1,CASSLRSSGANVLTF
TRBJ1-5,TRBV30,CALNPGQGNQPQHF
TRBJ2-1,TRBV5-1,CASSKTGGYEQFF
TRBJ2-1,TRBV5-4,CASSPGGPQNEQFF
TRBJ1-2,TRBV19,CASSIPRQGREGYTF